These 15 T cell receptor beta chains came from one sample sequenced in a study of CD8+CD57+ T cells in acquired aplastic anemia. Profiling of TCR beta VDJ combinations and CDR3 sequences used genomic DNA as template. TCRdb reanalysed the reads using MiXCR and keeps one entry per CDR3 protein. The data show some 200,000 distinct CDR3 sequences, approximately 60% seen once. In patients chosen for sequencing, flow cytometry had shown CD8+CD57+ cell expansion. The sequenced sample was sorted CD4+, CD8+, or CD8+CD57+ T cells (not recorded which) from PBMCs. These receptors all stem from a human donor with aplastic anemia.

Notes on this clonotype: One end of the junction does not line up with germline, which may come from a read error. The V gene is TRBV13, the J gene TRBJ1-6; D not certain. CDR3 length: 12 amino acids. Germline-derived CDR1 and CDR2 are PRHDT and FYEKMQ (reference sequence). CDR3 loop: CASSSDNSPLHF. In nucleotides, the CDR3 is TGTGCCAGCAGCTCCGATAATTCACCCCTCCACTTT.

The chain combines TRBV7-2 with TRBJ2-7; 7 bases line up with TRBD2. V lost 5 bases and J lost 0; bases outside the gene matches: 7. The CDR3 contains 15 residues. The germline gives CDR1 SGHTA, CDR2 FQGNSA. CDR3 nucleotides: TGTGCCAGCAGCCTTCTAGCGGTCTCCTCCTACGAGCAGTACTTC. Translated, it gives CASSLLAVSSYEQYF.

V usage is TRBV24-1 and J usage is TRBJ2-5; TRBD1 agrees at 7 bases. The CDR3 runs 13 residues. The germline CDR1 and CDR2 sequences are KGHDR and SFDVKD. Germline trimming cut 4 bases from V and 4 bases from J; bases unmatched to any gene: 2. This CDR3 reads CATSEGGRETQYF. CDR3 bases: TGTGCCACCAGTGAAGGGGGCCGAGAGACCCAGTACTTC.

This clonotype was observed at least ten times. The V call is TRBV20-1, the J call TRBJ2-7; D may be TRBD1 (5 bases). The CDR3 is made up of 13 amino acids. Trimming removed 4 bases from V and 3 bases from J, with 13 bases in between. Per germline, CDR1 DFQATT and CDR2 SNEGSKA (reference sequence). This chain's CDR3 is CSAISGLSYEQYF. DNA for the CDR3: TGCAGTGCTATCTCAGGGTTAAGCTACGAGCAGTACTTC.

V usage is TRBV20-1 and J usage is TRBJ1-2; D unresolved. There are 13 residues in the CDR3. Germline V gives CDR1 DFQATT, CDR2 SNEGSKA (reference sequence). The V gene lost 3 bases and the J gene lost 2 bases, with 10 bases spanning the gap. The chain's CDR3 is CSASPQENYGYTF. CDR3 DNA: TGCAGTGCTAGCCCTCAGGAGAACTATGGCTACACCTTC.

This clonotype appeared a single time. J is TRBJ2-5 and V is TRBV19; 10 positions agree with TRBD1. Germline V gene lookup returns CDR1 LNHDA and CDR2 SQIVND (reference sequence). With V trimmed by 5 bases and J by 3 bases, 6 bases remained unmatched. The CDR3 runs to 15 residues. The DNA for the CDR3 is TGTGCCAGTAGTCCGACAGGGGGCCGGGAAGAGACCCAGTACTTC. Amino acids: CASSPTGGREETQYF.

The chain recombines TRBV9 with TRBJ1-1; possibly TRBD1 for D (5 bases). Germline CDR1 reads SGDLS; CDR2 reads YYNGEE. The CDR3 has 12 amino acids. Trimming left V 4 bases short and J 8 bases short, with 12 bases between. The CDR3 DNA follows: TGTGCCAGCAGCTCAGCAGGGACGGAAGCTTTCTTT. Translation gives CASSSAGTEAFF.

CDR3 sequence (DNA): TGTGCCACCAGTGACCCGATAGACTCTGGAAACACCATATATTTT. Translating it yields CATSDPIDSGNTIYF. The chain is built from TRBV24-1 and TRBJ1-3; D is unresolved. Trimming took off 4 bases at V and 0 bases at J, with 9 bases between the two ends. This CDR3 is built from 15 residues. From germline, CDR1 is KGHDR and CDR2 SFDVKD.

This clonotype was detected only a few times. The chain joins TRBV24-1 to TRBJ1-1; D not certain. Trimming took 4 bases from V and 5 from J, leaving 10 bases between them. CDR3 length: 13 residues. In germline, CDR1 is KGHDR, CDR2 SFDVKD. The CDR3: CATSDGSLTEAFF. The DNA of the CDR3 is TGTGCCACCAGTGACGGTTCGTTGACTGAAGCTTTCTTT.

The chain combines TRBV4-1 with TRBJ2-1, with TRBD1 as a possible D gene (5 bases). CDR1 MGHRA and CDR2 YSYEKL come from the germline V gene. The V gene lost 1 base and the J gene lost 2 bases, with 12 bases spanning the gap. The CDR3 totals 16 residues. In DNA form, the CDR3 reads TGCGCCAGCAGCCAAGCGGGCAGGGAACCCTACAATGAGCAGTTCTTC. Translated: CASSQAGREPYNEQFF.

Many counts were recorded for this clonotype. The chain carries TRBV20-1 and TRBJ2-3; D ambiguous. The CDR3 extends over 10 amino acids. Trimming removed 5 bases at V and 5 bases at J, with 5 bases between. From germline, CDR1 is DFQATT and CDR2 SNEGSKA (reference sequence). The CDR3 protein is CSAQVDTQYF. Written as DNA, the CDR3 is TGCAGTGCTCAAGTAGATACGCAGTATTTT.

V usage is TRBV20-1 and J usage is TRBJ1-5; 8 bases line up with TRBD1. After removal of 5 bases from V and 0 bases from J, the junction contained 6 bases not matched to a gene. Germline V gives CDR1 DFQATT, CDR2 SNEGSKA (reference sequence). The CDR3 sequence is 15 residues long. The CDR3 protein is CSAHSQGASNQPQHF. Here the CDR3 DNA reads TGCAGTGCTCATAGCCAGGGGGCTAGCAATCAGCCCCAGCATTTT.

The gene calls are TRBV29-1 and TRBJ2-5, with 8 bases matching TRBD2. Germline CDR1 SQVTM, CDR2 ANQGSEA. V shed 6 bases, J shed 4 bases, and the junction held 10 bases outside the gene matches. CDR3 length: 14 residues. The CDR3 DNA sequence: TGCAGCGTGACCGGGGGGGGTTATGGAGAGACCCAGTACTTC. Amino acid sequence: CSVTGGGYGETQYF.

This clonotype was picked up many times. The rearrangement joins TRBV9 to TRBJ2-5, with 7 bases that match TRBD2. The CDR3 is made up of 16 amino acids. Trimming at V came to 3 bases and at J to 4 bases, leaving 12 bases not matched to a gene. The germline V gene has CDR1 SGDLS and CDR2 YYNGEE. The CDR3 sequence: CASSGSGTILAETQYF. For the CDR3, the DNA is TGTGCCAGCAGCGGCTCCGGGACTATTCTTGCAGAGACCCAGTACTTC.

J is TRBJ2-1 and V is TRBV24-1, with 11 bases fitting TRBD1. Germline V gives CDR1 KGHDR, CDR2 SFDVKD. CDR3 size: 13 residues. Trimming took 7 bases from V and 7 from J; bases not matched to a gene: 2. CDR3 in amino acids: CATRGQGVNEQFF. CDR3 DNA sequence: TGTGCCACCAGGGGACAGGGGGTGAATGAGCAGTTCTTC.